The subject of this entry is one T cell receptor beta chain. Assay: immunoSEQ multiplex PCR; the TCRdb copy retains only in-frame clones and omits some. The sample yields about 26,000 clones, approximately 85% seen once. The data were obtained in a study of lymphopenia after photon versus proton radiotherapy. Unmatched junction bases numbered 14, after V lost 1 base and J lost 5 bases. Germline CDR1 and CDR2: KGHSH and LQKENI. This CDR3 comprises 17 residues. The sample here was peripheral blood, taken from a patient treated with photon-based radiotherapy. This sequence was found in a man aged 25 to 40 with gastric cancer. The gene calls are TRBV18 and TRBJ2-7, with TRBD2 identical over 7 bases. CDR3 sequence (DNA): TGTGCCAGCTCACCACGTGGTTTGGGCGGGAGTGTCCACGAGCAGTACTTC. This sequence encodes CASSPRGLGGSVHEQYF.